This T cell receptor (beta chain) was recorded in a study of blood T cell repertoires in COVID-19. Study overall: Specimens from acute and convalescent COVID-19 originated in the United States, Italy and Spain. Sample material is recorded as cDNA or gDNA derived from T cells, B-cell-depleted T cells, or PBMCs.

Original analysis: Nucleated cell number was recorded as an estimate derived from reference gene primer amplification. TCRdb's copy holds only in-frame clones and misses some; the assay was immunoSEQ multiplex PCR. V and J calls plus clone size are reproduced from that table; the DNA served to infer D and trimming. Found here are 45,000 or so clones, approximately 83% of them singletons; the top ten hold roughly 8.2%. The CDR3 has 17 residues. Germline assignment: CDR1 SGHVS and CDR2 FQNEAQ. Trimming at V came to 5 bases and at J to 4 bases, leaving 12 bases not matched to a gene. The gene calls are TRBV7-8 and TRBJ2-1; TRBD1 agrees at 9 bases. The sequence derives from a man aged 80 or over in a cohort sampled during active COVID-19. Sequenced sample: peripheral blood. This chain's CDR3 is CASSPSGGTGIYNEQFF. The CDR3, as DNA: TGTGCCAGCAGCCCGTCCGGGGGGACAGGGATTTACAATGAGCAGTTCTTC.